This T cell receptor (beta chain) originates from a study of metastatic and nonmetastatic thyroid tumors. Study overall: Peripheral blood and tumor or nodule samples from malignant and benign thyroid patients were compared.

This clone was recorded at least ten times. Its matching antigen is unknown. Study results and caveats: According to reports, the diversity of TCR beta was significantly higher in malignant thyroid tumors than in benign nodules, and this held in both blood and tumor samples.

The CDR3 totals 12 residues. Germline-derived CDR1 and CDR2 are DFQATT and SNEGSKA (reference sequence). V lost 4 bases and J 7 bases, leaving 14 bases between the germline ends. Every patient underwent thyroid surgery untreated. Source study methods: A papillary thyroid cancer distant-metastasis classifier was built from CDR3 differences across clinicopathological groups. From the PCR reads, TCRdb re-called clones with MiXCR. For this entry, the V and J calls and clone size follow TCRdb and not the study's own pipeline. Of tens of thousands of clones listed, roughly 13% are singletons. The chain links TRBV20-1 to TRBJ2-7; tentative D call: TRBD1 (5 bases). The TCR was taken from a female donor with papillary thyroid cancer or a benign thyroid nodule (not recorded which). Some clones in this sample may be carry-over from other donors' samples. Sequencing was done on a sample of blood. The CDR3 DNA reads TGCAGTGCTAAGGGGCAGCTAGAGGAGCAGTACTTC. This sequence encodes CSAKGQLEEQYF.